This T cell receptor (beta chain) was sequenced in a study of breast tumors, draining lymph nodes, adjacent tissues. Findings and caveats of the study: Compared with lymph nodes, tumors were less diverse; compared with nontumor tissue, more. Most tumor T cells seemingly derive from lymph node, then expand in tumor. Luminal-like breast cancer showed significantly higher tumor–nontumor repertoire similarity than basal-like. Tumor T cell lymph node origin was a supported hypothesis, not proven.

TCRdb passed the multiplex PCR reads through MiXCR, listing each CDR3 protein once. This sample has 50,000 to 65,000 distinct CDR3 sequences, with over 40% found just once. V lost 4 bases, J lost 0 bases, and 0 bases stayed unmatched. Germline V CDR1 and CDR2: ENHRY, SYGVKD. The CDR3 totals 15 residues. As to this clonotype: Antigen unknown.

Sequencing was performed on breast tumor tissue. The receptor's source is a female donor with breast cancer. Some clones in this sample may be carry-over from other donors' samples. The chain couples TRBV10-3 to TRBJ2-2; 9 positions match TRBD2. The CDR3 protein is CAISGLAANTGELFF. The CDR3 nucleotides read TGTGCCATCAGTGGACTAGCGGCGAACACCGGGGAGCTGTTTTTT.